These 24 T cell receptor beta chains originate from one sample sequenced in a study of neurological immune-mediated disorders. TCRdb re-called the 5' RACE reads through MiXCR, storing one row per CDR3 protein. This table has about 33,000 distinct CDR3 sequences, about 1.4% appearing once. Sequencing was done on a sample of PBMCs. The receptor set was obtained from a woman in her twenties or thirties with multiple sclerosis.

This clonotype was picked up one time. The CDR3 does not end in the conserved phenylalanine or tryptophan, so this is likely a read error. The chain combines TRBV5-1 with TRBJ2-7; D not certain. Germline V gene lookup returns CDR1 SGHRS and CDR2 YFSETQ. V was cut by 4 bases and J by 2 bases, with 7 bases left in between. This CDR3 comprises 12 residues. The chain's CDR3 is CASSPDTYEQYN. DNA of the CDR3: TGCGCCAGCAGCCCTGATACCTACGAGCAGTACAAC.

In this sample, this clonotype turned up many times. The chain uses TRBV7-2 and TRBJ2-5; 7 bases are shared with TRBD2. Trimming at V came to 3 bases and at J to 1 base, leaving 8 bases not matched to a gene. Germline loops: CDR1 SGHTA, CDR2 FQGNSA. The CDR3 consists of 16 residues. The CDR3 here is CASSFWQGGTQETQYF. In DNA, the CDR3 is TGTGCCAGCAGCTTCTGGCAGGGAGGGACCCAAGAGACCCAGTACTTC.

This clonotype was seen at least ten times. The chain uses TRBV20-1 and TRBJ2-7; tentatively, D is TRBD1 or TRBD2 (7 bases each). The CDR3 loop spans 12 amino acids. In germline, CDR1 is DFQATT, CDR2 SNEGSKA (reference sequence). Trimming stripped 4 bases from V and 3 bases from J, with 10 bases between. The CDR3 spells CSATGGGYEQYF. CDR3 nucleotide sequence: TGCAGTGCTACAGGGGGGGGCTACGAGCAGTACTTC.

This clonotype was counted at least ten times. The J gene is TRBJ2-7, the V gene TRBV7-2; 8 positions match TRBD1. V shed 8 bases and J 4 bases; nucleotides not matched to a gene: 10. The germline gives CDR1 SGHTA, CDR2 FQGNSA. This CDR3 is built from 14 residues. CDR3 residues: CASGTGTGGYEQYF. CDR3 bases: TGTGCCAGCGGTACCGGGACAGGAGGGTACGAGCAGTACTTC.

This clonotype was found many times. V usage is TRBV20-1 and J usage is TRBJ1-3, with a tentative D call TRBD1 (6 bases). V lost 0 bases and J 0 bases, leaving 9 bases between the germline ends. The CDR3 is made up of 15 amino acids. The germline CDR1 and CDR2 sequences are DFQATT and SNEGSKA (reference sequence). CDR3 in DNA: TGCAGTGCTAGAGATGGACAGTTCTCTGGAAACACCATATATTTT. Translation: CSARDGQFSGNTIYF.

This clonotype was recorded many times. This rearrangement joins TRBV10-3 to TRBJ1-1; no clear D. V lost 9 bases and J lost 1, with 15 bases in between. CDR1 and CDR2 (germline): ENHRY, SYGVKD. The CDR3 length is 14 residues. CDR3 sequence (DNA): TGTGCCATAACACCAACCGGACCGAACACTGAAGCTTTCTTT. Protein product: CAITPTGPNTEAFF.

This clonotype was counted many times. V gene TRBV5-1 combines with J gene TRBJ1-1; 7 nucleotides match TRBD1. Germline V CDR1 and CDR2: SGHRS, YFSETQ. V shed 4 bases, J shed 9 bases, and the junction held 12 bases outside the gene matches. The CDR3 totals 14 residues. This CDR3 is CASSQQAAGGKAFF. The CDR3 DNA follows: TGCGCCAGCAGCCAACAAGCGGCAGGGGGGAAAGCTTTCTTT.

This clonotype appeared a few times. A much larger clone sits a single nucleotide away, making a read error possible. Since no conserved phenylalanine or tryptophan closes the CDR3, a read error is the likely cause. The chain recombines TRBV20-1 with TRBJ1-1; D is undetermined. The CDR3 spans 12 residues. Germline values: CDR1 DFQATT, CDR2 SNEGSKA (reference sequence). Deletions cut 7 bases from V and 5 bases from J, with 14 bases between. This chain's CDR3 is CSVLGSRTEAFI. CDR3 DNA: TGCAGTGTCCTCGGGTCGAGGACTGAAGCTTTCATT.

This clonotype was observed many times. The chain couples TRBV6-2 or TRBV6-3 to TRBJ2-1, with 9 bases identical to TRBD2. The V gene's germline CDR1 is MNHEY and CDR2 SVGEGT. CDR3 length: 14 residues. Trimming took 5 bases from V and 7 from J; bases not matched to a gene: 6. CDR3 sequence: CASSEAGGLNEQFF. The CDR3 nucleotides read TGTGCCAGCAGTGAAGCGGGGGGCCTAAATGAGCAGTTCTTC.

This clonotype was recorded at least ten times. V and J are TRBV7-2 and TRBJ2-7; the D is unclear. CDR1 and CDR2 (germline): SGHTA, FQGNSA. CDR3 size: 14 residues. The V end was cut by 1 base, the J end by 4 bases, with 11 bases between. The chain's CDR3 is CASSLVPWLYEQYF. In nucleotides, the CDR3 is TGTGCCAGCAGCTTAGTTCCCTGGTTGTACGAGCAGTACTTC.

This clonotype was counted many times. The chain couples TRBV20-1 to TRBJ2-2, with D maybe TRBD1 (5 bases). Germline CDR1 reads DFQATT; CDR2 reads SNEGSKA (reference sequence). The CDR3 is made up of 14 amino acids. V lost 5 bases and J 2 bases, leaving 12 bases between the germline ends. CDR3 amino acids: CSAHRWGNTGELFF. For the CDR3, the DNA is TGCAGTGCTCACCGGTGGGGCAACACCGGGGAGCTGTTTTTT.

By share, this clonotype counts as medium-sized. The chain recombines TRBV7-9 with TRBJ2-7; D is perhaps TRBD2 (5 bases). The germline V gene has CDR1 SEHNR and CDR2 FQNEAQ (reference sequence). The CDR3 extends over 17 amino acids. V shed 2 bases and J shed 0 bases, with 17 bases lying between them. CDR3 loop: CASSLFPGFSSSYEQYF. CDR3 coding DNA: TGTGCCAGCAGCTTATTTCCGGGGTTTTCCAGCTCCTACGAGCAGTACTTC.

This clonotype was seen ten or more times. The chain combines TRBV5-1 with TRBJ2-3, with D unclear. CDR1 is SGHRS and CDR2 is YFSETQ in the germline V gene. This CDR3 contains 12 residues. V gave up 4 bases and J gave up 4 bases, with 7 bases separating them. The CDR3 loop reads CASSLHSDTQYF. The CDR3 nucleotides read TGCGCCAGCAGCCTGCATTCAGATACGCAGTATTTT.

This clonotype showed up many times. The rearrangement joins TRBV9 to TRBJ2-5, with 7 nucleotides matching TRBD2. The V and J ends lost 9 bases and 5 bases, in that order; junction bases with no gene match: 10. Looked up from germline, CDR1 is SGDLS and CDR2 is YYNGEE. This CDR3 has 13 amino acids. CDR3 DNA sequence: TGTGCCATCCATGAGCTCGGGGGGGAGACCCAGTACTTC. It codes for CAIHELGGETQYF.

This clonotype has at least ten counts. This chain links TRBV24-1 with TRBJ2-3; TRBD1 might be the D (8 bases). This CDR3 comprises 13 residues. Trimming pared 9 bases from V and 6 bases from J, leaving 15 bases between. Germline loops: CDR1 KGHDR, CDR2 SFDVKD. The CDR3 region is CATGTGGADTQYF. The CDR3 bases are TGTGCCACCGGTACAGGGGGGGCCGATACGCAGTATTTT.

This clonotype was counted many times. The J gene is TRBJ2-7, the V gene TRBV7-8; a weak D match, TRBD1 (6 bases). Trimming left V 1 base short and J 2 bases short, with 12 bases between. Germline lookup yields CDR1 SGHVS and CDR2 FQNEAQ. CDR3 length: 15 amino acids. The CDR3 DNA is TGTGCCAGCAGCTTAGACCGGACAGCAACCTACGAGCAGTACTTC. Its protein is CASSLDRTATYEQYF.

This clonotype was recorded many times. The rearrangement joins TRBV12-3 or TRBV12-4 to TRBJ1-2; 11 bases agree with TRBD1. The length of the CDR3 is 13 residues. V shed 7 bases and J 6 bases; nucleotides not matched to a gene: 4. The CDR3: CASTPGQGDGYTF. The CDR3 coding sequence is TGTGCCAGCACCCCGGGACAGGGGGATGGCTACACCTTC.

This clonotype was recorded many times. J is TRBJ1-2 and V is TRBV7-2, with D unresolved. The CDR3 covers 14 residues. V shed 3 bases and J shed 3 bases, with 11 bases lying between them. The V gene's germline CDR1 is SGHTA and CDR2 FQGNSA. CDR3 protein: CASSFYMGDYGYTF. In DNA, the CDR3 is TGTGCCAGCAGCTTTTATATGGGTGACTATGGCTACACCTTC.

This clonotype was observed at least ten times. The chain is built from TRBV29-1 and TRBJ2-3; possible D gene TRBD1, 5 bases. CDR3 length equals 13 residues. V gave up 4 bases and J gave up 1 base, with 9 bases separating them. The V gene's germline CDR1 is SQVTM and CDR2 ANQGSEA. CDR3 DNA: TGCAGCGTTGGACAGAAGGGCACAGATACGCAGTATTTT. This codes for CSVGQKGTDTQYF.

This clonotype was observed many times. CDR3 residues: CASSVATGSYEQYF. As DNA, the CDR3 is TGTGCCAGCAGCGTAGCGACAGGGTCCTACGAGCAGTACTTC. The chain has TRBV9 and TRBJ2-7; 7 nucleotides agree with TRBD1. Germline V gene sequence: CDR1 SGDLS, CDR2 YYNGEE. CDR3 length: 14 amino acids. V lost 0 bases, J lost 1 base, and 1 base stayed unmatched.

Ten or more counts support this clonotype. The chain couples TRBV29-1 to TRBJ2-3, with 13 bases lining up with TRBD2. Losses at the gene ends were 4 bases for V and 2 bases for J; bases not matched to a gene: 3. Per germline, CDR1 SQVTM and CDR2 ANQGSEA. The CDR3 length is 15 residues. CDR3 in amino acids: CSVGGTSGNTDTQYF. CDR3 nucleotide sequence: TGCAGCGTTGGGGGGACTAGCGGGAACACAGATACGCAGTATTTT.

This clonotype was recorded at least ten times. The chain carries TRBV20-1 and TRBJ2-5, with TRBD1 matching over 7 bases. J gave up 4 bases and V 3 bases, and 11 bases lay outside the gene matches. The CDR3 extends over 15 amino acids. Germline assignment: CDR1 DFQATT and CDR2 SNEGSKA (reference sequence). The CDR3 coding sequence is TGCAGTGCTAGCCGGGGACAGCCGGGACGAGAGACCCAGTACTTC. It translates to CSASRGQPGRETQYF.

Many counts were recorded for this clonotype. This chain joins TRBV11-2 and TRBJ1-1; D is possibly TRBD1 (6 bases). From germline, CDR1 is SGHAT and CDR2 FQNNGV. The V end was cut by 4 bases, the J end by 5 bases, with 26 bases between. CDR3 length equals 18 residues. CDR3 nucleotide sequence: TGTGCCAGCAGCTCCCGCCTGAGCACAGGGATGAGTGGGACTGAAGCTTTCTTT. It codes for CASSSRLSTGMSGTEAFF. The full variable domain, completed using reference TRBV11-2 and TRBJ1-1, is EAGVAQSPRYKIIEKRQSVAFWCNPISGHATLYWYQQILGQGPKLLIQFQNNGVVDDSQLPKDRFSAERLKGVDSTLKIQPAKLEDSAVYLCASSSRLSTGMSGTEAFFGQGTRLTVV.

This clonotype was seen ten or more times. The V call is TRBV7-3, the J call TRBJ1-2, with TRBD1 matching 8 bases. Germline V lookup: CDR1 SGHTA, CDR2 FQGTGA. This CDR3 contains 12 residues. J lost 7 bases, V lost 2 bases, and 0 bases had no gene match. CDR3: CASSLGQGGYTF. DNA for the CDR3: TGTGCCAGCAGCTTAGGACAGGGTGGCTACACCTTC.